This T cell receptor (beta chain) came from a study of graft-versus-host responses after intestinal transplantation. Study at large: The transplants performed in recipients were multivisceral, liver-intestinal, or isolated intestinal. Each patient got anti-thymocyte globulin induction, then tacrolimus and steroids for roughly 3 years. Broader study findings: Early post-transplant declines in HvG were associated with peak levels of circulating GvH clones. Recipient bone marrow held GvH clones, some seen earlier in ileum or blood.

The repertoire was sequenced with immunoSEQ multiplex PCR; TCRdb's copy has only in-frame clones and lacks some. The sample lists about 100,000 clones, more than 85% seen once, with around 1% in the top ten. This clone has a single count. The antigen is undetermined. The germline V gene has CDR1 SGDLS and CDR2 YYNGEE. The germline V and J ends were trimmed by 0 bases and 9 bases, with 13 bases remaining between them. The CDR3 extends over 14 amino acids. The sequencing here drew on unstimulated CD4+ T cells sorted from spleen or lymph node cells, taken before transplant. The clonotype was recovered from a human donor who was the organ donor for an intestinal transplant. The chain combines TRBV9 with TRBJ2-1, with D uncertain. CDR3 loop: CASSVGLWVGEQFF. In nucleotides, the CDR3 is TGTGCCAGCAGCGTAGGCCTTTGGGTAGGTGAGCAGTTCTTC.